The 20 T cell receptor beta chains given below trace back to one sample, sequenced in a study of T cells in Graves' hyperthyroidism and ophthalmopathy. Amplification of TCR beta CDR3 regions used RNA as the template. An initial round of RT-PCR targeting the TCR CDR3 relied on the HTBI primer set. MiXCR, run by TCRdb on the multiplex PCR reads, gives a single entry per CDR3 protein. This sample has some 600,000 distinct CDR3 sequences, with roughly 13% found just once. Specimen: blood. The source of these receptors is a woman in her twenties or thirties with Graves' hyperthyroidism that later progressed to Graves' ophthalmopathy.

The chain couples TRBV2 to TRBJ2-1, with 10 bases lining up with TRBD1. J gave up 8 bases and V 7 bases, and 8 bases lay outside the gene matches. Germline loops: CDR1 SNHLY, CDR2 FYNNEI. The CDR3 has 14 residues. CDR3 in DNA: TGTGCCAGCACGGGACAGGGGAGGGTAGATGAGCAGTTCTTC. Translated, it gives CASTGQGRVDEQFF.

The sample holds many counts of this clonotype. The CDR3 here is CASRIAGSTDTQYF. The CDR3 DNA reads as TGTGCCAGCAGGATAGCGGGAAGCACAGATACGCAGTATTTT. The V gene is TRBV27, the J gene TRBJ2-3, with 8 bases identical to TRBD2. The ends lost 6 bases at V and 0 bases at J; junction bases unmatched: 2. Germline-derived CDR1 and CDR2 are MNHEY and SMNVEV (reference sequence). The CDR3 consists of 14 residues.

This clonotype was found many times. This chain joins TRBV20-1 and TRBJ2-5, with 9 bases matching TRBD2. Germline CDR1 is DFQATT and CDR2 is SNEGSKA (reference sequence). Unmatched junction bases numbered 17, after V lost 1 base and J lost 5 bases. This CDR3 contains 18 residues. The CDR3 DNA reads TGCAGTGCTAGAGTGATGATGGGTAGCGGGGGCGGATGGGAGACCCAGTACTTC. It yields the protein CSARVMMGSGGGWETQYF.

This clonotype was counted many times. The rearrangement links TRBV28 to TRBJ2-1; TRBD2 matches at 12 bases. Looked up from germline, CDR1 is MDHEN and CDR2 is SYDVKM. Losses at the gene ends were 5 bases for V and 10 bases for J; bases not matched to a gene: 6. The CDR3 runs 14 residues. Written as DNA, the CDR3 is TGTGCCAGCAGTCTAAGACTAGCGGGAGTGGAGCAGTTCTTC. Translated: CASSLRLAGVEQFF.

This clonotype was observed many times. The rearrangement links TRBV10-1 to TRBJ2-2, with 8 positions matching TRBD1. The CDR3 runs to 14 residues. J lost 5 bases, V lost 4 bases, and 3 bases had no gene match. Germline V gene data show CDR1 as WNHNN and CDR2 as SYGVQD (reference sequence). The DNA of the CDR3 is TGCGCCAGCAGTGCCCAGGGGGCTACCGGGGAGCTGTTTTTT. Its translation: CASSAQGATGELFF.

This clonotype occurred a few times. This rearrangement joins TRBV6-1 to TRBJ2-1, with D tentatively TRBD2 (6 bases). This CDR3 spans 14 amino acids. V was trimmed by 4 bases and J by 3 bases, leaving 10 bases between them. Germline CDR1 and CDR2: MNHNS and SASEGT. As DNA, the CDR3 is TGTGCCAGCAGTGGTAGCGGAAACTACAATGAGCAGTTCTTC. This encodes CASSGSGNYNEQFF.

This clonotype occurred many times. The rearrangement joins TRBV9 to TRBJ2-7, with 10 positions matching TRBD2. The germline gives CDR1 SGDLS, CDR2 YYNGEE. After removal of 4 bases from V and 0 bases from J, the junction contained 10 bases not matched to a gene. This CDR3 spans 17 amino acids. The CDR3 coding sequence is TGTGCCAGCAGCCCCCAAGGACTAGCGGAACCCTCCTACGAGCAGTACTTC. It is translated as CASSPQGLAEPSYEQYF.

This clonotype appeared many times. The J gene is TRBJ2-7, the V gene TRBV9; 11 positions agree with TRBD2. The CDR3 sequence is 12 residues long. Germline values: CDR1 SGDLS, CDR2 YYNGEE. Trimming removed 6 bases from V and 6 bases from J; junction bases left unmatched: 2. CDR3 region: CASKGTSGEQYF. Written as DNA, the CDR3 is TGTGCCAGCAAAGGGACTAGCGGCGAGCAGTACTTC.

To note about this clonotype: Just one base apart from a much larger clone, this may be a read error. V usage is TRBV12-5 and J usage is TRBJ2-2; D possibly matches TRBD1 or TRBD2 (5 bases each). The germline V gene has CDR1 LGHNT and CDR2 FRNRAP. The CDR3 is made up of 14 amino acids. Trimming took off 1 base at V and 9 bases at J, with 12 bases between the two ends. In DNA, the CDR3 is TGTGCTAGTGGTTTGGAGGGACGCGCCAGGGAGCTGTTTTTT. It specifies CASGLEGRARELFF.

This clonotype was picked up many times. The rearrangement joins TRBV27 to TRBJ2-1; 10 nucleotides line up with TRBD2. The germline gives CDR1 MNHEY, CDR2 SMNVEV (reference sequence). With 6 bases clipped from V and 8 bases from J, the junction kept 7 bases outside the gene matches. CDR3 length equals 14 residues. This chain's CDR3 is CASRTSGLTDEQFF. In DNA form, the CDR3 reads TGTGCCAGCAGGACTAGCGGGCTTACGGATGAGCAGTTCTTC.

This clonotype was recorded once. A much larger clonotype is one base distant, so this may be a read error. The rearrangement links TRBV10-3 to TRBJ2-1; 9 positions agree with TRBD2. The CDR3 has 16 residues. J was trimmed by 9 bases and V by 0 bases; bases with no gene match: 9. The germline V gene has CDR1 ENHRY and CDR2 SYGVKD. The CDR3 sequence is CAISESRTSANSEQFF. The CDR3, as DNA: TGTGCCATCAGTGAGTCCCGGACTAGCGCAAACAGTGAGCAGTTCTTC.

This clonotype has a count of ten or more. The chain combines TRBV12-3 or TRBV12-4 with TRBJ1-1; no reliable D call. The CDR3 consists of 14 residues. V shed 3 bases and J shed 1 base, with 9 bases lying between them. Here the CDR3 DNA reads TGTGCCAGCAGTTTTTCCGGTTCGAACACTGAAGCTTTCTTT. This sequence encodes CASSFSGSNTEAFF.

This clonotype was seen a few times. This chain links TRBV29-1 with TRBJ2-7; the match to TRBD1 covers 7 bases. V was clipped by 2 bases and J by 4 bases; unmatched bases: 8. Germline loops: CDR1 SQVTM, CDR2 ANQGSEA. The CDR3 consists of 14 residues. The CDR3 DNA follows: TGCAGCGTTGAACTAGAAGGGGGCGGGTACGAGCAGTACTTC. Translation gives CSVELEGGGYEQYF.

This clonotype was seen at least ten times. This sequence joins TRBV20-1 and TRBJ1-1; 8 bases are a match to TRBD1. CDR1 is DFQATT, CDR2 SNEGSKA, per germline (reference sequence). The CDR3 is made up of 14 amino acids. V was clipped by 3 bases and J by 7 bases; unmatched bases: 10. The CDR3 reads CSASRSGGRVEAFF. Written as DNA, the CDR3 is TGCAGTGCTAGCCGTTCAGGGGGCAGGGTTGAAGCTTTCTTT.

This clonotype appeared many times. The chain links TRBV7-3 to TRBJ2-3; 8 bases are a match to TRBD2. Germline trimming cut 3 bases from V and 4 bases from J; bases unmatched to any gene: 9. Germline CDR1 and CDR2: SGHTA and FQGTGA. The CDR3 length is 16 residues. Here the CDR3 DNA reads TGTGCCAGCAGCTTTCTTAGCGGGACGAGCTCAGATACGCAGTATTTT. Translated, it gives CASSFLSGTSSDTQYF.

This rearrangement joins TRBV4-3 to TRBJ1-1, with 9 bases that match TRBD1. Losses at the gene ends were 1 base for V and 1 base for J; bases not matched to a gene: 13. The CDR3 has 19 amino acids. Germline assignment: CDR1 LGHNA and CDR2 YSLEER. In DNA, the CDR3 is TGCGCCAGCAGCCAAGGCCCCTACCCGGGACAGGGTACGAACACTGAAGCTTTCTTT. This translates into CASSQGPYPGQGTNTEAFF.

This clonotype has ten or more counts. The chain carries TRBV19 and TRBJ2-7, with a weak D call TRBD1 (6 bases). V was shortened by 5 bases and J by 3 bases, with 20 bases between the two germline ends. In germline, CDR1 is LNHDA, CDR2 SQIVND (reference sequence). There are 16 residues in the CDR3. The CDR3 loop is CASSDPPNTGYYEQYF. CDR3 DNA: TGTGCCAGTAGTGACCCTCCTAATACAGGGTACTACGAGCAGTACTTC.

This clonotype was seen repeatedly, ten times or more. The chain employs TRBV28 and TRBJ1-5; the D gene is possibly TRBD1 (5 bases). Germline CDR1 is MDHEN and CDR2 is SYDVKM. Trimming took 3 bases from V and 7 from J, leaving 13 bases between them. The CDR3 loop spans 14 amino acids. The CDR3 DNA sequence: TGTGCCAGCAGTTTGGATCAGGGAGGCCAGCCCCAGCATTTT. Residues: CASSLDQGGQPQHF.

Worth noting for this clonotype: A much larger clone sits a single nucleotide away, making a read error possible. The chain couples TRBV2 to TRBJ1-5; D is undetermined. There are 14 residues in the CDR3. Germline V gene sequence: CDR1 SNHLY, CDR2 FYNNEI. CDR3 sequence reads: CASEGAFSNQPQRF. The CDR3 DNA reads TGTGCCAGCGAGGGAGCGTTTAGCAATCAGCCCCAGCGTTTT.

This clonotype occurred a few times. The chain links TRBV27 to TRBJ2-3; D is undetermined. Germline V gene lookup returns CDR1 MNHEY and CDR2 SMNVEV (reference sequence). The CDR3 runs 15 residues. Between the trimmed V and J ends, which lost 0 bases and 2 bases, there was a span of 9 bases. The CDR3 region has the DNA TGTGCCAGCAGTTTATCGATTGCCCTCACAGATACGCAGTATTTT. It specifies CASSLSIALTDTQYF.